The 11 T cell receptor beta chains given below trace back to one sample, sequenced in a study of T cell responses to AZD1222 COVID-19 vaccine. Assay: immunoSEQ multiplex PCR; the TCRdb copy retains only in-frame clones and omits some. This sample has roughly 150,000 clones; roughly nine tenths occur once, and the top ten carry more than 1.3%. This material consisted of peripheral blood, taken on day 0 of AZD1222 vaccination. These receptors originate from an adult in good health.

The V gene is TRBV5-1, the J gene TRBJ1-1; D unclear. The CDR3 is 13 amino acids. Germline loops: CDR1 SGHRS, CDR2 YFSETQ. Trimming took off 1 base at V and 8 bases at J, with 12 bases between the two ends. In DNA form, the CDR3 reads TGCGCCAGCAGCTTGTCCTTAACCGGCGAAGCTTTCTTT. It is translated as CASSLSLTGEAFF.

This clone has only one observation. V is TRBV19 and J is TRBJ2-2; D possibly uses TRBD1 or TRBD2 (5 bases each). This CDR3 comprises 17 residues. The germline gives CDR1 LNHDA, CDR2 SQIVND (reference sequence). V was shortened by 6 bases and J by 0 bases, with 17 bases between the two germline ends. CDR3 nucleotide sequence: TGTGCCAGTAGGCGAGGGGACGGCCCGTCGAACACCGGGGAGCTGTTTTTT. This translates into CASRRGDGPSNTGELFF.

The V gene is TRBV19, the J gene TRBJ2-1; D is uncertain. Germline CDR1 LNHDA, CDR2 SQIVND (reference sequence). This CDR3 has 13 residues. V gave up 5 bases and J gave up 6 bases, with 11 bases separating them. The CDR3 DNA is TGTGCCAGTAGTCCCGACTGGAGCAATGAGCAGTTCTTC. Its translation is CASSPDWSNEQFF.

The CDR3 bases are TGTGCCAGCAGTTTAAGCCTCAGGGTCGGCCAGCCCCAGCATTTT. It encodes CASSLSLRVGQPQHF. This rearrangement joins TRBV28 to TRBJ1-5; D is perhaps TRBD1 (5 bases). From germline, CDR1 is MDHEN and CDR2 SYDVKM. This CDR3 region has 15 residues. Trimming stripped 2 bases from V and 7 bases from J, with 15 bases between.

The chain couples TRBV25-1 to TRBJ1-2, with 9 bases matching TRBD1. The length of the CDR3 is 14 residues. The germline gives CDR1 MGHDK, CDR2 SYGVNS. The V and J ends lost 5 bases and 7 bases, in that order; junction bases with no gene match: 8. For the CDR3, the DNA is TGTGCCAGCAGTCGATCACAGGGGGCTACTGGCTACACCTTC. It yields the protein CASSRSQGATGYTF.

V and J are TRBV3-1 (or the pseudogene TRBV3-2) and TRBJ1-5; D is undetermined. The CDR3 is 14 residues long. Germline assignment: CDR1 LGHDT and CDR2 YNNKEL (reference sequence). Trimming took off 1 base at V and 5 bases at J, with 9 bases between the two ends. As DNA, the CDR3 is TGTGCCAGCAGCCAAGCACAGTCGTATCAGCCCCAGCATTTT. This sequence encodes CASSQAQSYQPQHF.

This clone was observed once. The CDR3 sequence is CASRSGGDTQYF. The CDR3, as DNA: TGTGCCAGCAGGTCCGGGGGTGATACGCAGTATTTT. The chain joins TRBV11-3 to TRBJ2-3; TRBD2 might be the D (6 bases). CDR3 length equals 12 residues. From germline, CDR1 is SGHNT and CDR2 YENEEA. V was pared by 6 bases and J by 6 bases, with 10 bases between.

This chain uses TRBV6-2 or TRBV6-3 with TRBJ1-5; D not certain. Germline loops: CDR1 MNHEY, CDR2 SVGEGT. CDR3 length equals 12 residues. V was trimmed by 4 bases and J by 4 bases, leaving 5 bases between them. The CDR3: CASSFQNQPQHF. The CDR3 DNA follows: TGTGCCAGCAGTTTTCAGAATCAGCCCCAGCATTTT.

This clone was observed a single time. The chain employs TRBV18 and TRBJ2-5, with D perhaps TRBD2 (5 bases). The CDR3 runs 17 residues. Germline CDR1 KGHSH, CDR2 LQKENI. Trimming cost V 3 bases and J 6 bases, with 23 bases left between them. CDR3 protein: CASSPRWTPGKGQTQYF. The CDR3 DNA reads TGTGCCAGCTCACCCCGCTGGACCCCGGGAAAAGGGCAGACCCAGTACTTC.

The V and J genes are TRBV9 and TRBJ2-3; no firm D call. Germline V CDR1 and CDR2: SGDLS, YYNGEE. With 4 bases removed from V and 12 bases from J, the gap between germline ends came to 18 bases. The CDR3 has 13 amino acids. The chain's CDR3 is CASSPPGPHTQYF. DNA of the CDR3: TGTGCCAGCAGCCCACCTGGGCCCCACACTCAGTATTTT.

This CDR3 is CAWSELRGFEQYF. CDR3 DNA sequence: TGTGCCTGGAGTGAATTGAGGGGGTTCGAGCAGTACTTC. The V gene is TRBV30, the J gene TRBJ2-7; a possible D gene is TRBD1 (6 bases). CDR1 and CDR2 from the germline V gene are GTSNPN and SVGIG (reference sequence). The length of the CDR3 is 13 residues. Trimming removed 1 base at V and 6 bases at J, with 13 bases between.